This TCR beta chain derives from a study of monozygotic twins with cystic fibrosis. Repertoires were generated with immunoSEQ multiplex PCR, while TCRdb's copy carries only in-frame clones and drops some. The sample contains some 35,000 clones, approximately 70% of which appear only once. Germline CDR1 and CDR2: KGHSH and LQKENI. J gave up 4 bases and V 3 bases, and 0 bases lay outside the gene matches. The CDR3 totals 14 residues. The sample consisted of blood. This chain connects TRBV18 to TRBJ2-2; TRBD1 matches at 9 bases. This clonotype originated in a girl between 10 and 17 years old with cystic fibrosis. The chain's CDR3 is CASSPGQGTGELFF. CDR3 in DNA: TGTGCCAGCTCACCGGGACAGGGCACCGGGGAGCTGTTTTTT.